One T cell receptor beta chain is described in this entry. In the PCR, 60 Vbeta and 13 Jbeta primers were used. The assay was immunoSEQ multiplex PCR, and TCRdb's table has in-frame clones only and misses some. In the table there are around 140,000 clones, approximately 84% of which are singletons. Donors sampled were nominally healthy, though unrecorded immune exposures were likely. These data are taken from a study of cytomegalovirus exposure and HLA in healthy donors. This CDR3 region has 12 residues. CDR1 and CDR2 (germline): LNHDA, SQIVND (reference sequence). Trimming removed 7 bases from V and 3 bases from J, with 9 bases in between.

What was sequenced was PBMCs. This chain joins TRBV19 and TRBJ1-2, with a tentative D call TRBD1 (5 bases). The TCR originated in a woman in her fifties or sixties in good health and CMV-seropositive. CDR3 bases: TGTGCCAGTAAAAAGACAGACTATGGCTACACCTTC. Protein product: CASKKTDYGYTF.